A selection of T cell receptor beta chains follows, all from one sample in a study of response to subunit inactivated influenza vaccine. TCRdb called the RT-PCR reads again in MiXCR, with one record for every CDR3 protein. The sample carries roughly 650,000 distinct CDR3 sequences, around 13% recorded once. Sequences were derived from PBMCs from blood, sampled less than 15 days before vaccination. These receptors all stem from a man aged 50-60 years who received an inactivated influenza vaccine. Each CDR3 is given with its conserved first and last residue. A D gene is named only where the DNA matches it firmly. Only some rows state a clone size, as once, few, many or a class for expanded clones.

D	J	V	size	DNA	CDR3
-	TRBJ1-6	TRBV5-1	-	TGCGCCAGCAGCTTCGGACAGAGCGATTCACCCCTCCACTTT	CASSFGQSDSPLHF
-	TRBJ2-7	TRBV29-1	many	TGCAGCGTTGAATGGCGGACAAGACCCTACGAGCAGTACTTC	CSVEWRTRPYEQYF
TRBD2	TRBJ2-1	TRBV7-2	-	TGTGCCAGCAGCTATGCTAGCGGGGGGGCCTACAATGAGCAGTTCTTC	CASSYASGGAYNEQFF
TRBD1	TRBJ2-2	TRBV4-2	few	TGTGCCAGCAGTCGAGTAGAGGGGGCTAACACCGGGGAGCTGTTTTTT	CASSRVEGANTGELFF
-	TRBJ2-5	TRBV7-2	-	TGTGCCAGCAGCTTAGCCGGGTGGGGGGAGACCCAGTACTTC	CASSLAGWGETQYF
-	TRBJ2-1	TRBV11-2	few	TGTGCCAGCAGCTTAGCACAGGGTTATAGCAATGAGCAGTTCTTC	CASSLAQGYSNEQFF
TRBD2	TRBJ2-7	TRBV15	once	TGTGCCACCAGCAGACCCGGGGGGGATTACGAGCAGTACTTC	CATSRPGGDYEQYF
TRBD2	TRBJ2-1	TRBV4-2	-	TGTGCCAGCAGCCAAAAGACTAGCGGGGGTTTAGATGAGCAGTTCTTC	CASSQKTSGGLDEQFF
TRBD1	TRBJ1-1	TRBV28	once	TGTGCCAGCTTTCAGACAGGGACTGAAGCTTTCTTT	CASFQTGTEAFF
TRBD1	TRBJ2-2	TRBV7-2	-	TGTGCCAGCAGCTTAGGTGCAGGGGGCGCGTCCGGGGAGCTGTTTTTT	CASSLGAGGASGELFF
TRBD1	TRBJ2-1	TRBV12-3/TRBV12-4	many	TGTGCCAGCAGTTTGTCTGGGACAGGGAATGAGCAGTTCTTC	CASSLSGTGNEQFF
TRBD2	TRBJ2-5	TRBV4-3	-	TGCGCCAGCAGCCAAGATTTCGGACTAGCGGGGGGCCGGGAGACCCAGTACTTC	CASSQDFGLAGGRETQYF
-	TRBJ2-3	TRBV7-2	-	TGTGCCAGCGAAAGGCGGCGTGGCACAGATACGCAGTATTTT	CASERRRGTDTQYF
-	TRBJ2-3	TRBV28	few	TGTGCCAGCAGTTTGACTCCCACGGATACGCAGTATTTT	CASSLTPTDTQYF
-	TRBJ2-7	TRBV10-3	few	TGTGCAATAGGCAGGGCGTCCTACGAGCAGTACTTC	CAIGRASYEQYF
TRBD1	TRBJ1-5	TRBV7-2	few	TGTGCCAGCAGCTTAGGACAGGGCCATGGGAGCAATCAGCCCCAGCATTTT	CASSLGQGHGSNQPQHF
-	TRBJ2-5	TRBV9	-	TGTGCCAGTCCCCTGCCTCACAGGAAGACCCACTACTTC	CASPLPHRKTHYF
TRBD2	TRBJ2-2	TRBV5-6	-	TGTGCCTCGCACACGGGGGGGTTAAGCACCGGGGAGCTGTTTTTT	CASHTGGLSTGELFF
-	TRBJ1-2	TRBV4-1	-	TGCGCCAGCAGCCGGTCGCAAAGATCCGACTATGGCTACACCTTC	CASSRSQRSDYGYTF
-	TRBJ2-1	TRBV11-1	-	TGTGCCAGCAGCAAAACCCCCTTACGGGATGCCTACAATGAGCAGTTCTTC	CASSKTPLRDAYNEQFF
TRBD1	TRBJ1-2	TRBV12-3/TRBV12-4	many	TGTGCCAGCAGTATGACAGGGGTCAACTATGGCTACACCTTC	CASSMTGVNYGYTF
-	TRBJ1-1	TRBV29-1	-	TGCAGCGTTCTCGGACGGACCAACACTGAAGCTTTCTTT	CSVLGRTNTEAFF
TRBD1	TRBJ2-5	TRBV5-1	-	TGCGCCAGCAGCGCCGGGGACAGGCGGAGAGAGACCCAGTACTTC	CASSAGDRRRETQYF
-	TRBJ2-3	TRBV28	-	TGTGCCAGCACCAACCGGGATACGCAGTATTTT	CASTNRDTQYF
TRBD2	TRBJ2-3	TRBV20-1	-	TGCACCCCAACTAGCGGGAGCACAGATACGCAGTATTTT	CTPTSGSTDTQYF
-	TRBJ2-1	TRBV6-5	few	TGTGCCAGCAGTTACGCGGCCAGACCCTACAATGAGCAGTTCTTC	CASSYAARPYNEQFF
TRBD1	TRBJ2-1	TRBV28	few	TGTGCCAGCAGTCGGGACAGGGAAATGTTCTTC	CASSRDREMFF
-	TRBJ2-7	TRBV6-1	few	TGTGCCAGCAGCCCTGGACAGACTACATACGAGCAGTACTTC	CASSPGQTTYEQYF
TRBD2	TRBJ2-1	TRBV29-1	few	TGCAGCGTTGGGGCTAGCGGTTACAATGAGCAGTTCTTC	CSVGASGYNEQFF
TRBD1	TRBJ2-1	TRBV27	few	TGTGCCAGCAGTGTTGGGACAGGGGGCCGTGAGCAGTTCTTC	CASSVGTGGREQFF
TRBD2	TRBJ2-1	TRBV6-2/TRBV6-3	few	TGTGCCAGCAGTTACGGGCTAGCGGGAGGGTACAATGAGCAGTTCTTC	CASSYGLAGGYNEQFF
-	TRBJ1-1	TRBV5-1	many	TGCGCCAGCAGCTTGCAGGCAGGGAACACTGAAGCTTTCTTT	CASSLQAGNTEAFF
-	TRBJ2-4	TRBV18	-	TGTGCCAGCTCACCACCTTTCGTCTGGGGACAAAACATTCAGTACTTC	CASSPPFVWGQNIQYF
-	TRBJ2-1	TRBV3-1	-	TGTGCCAGCAGCCAAGATCACGGACATACCTACAATGAGCAGTTCTTC	CASSQDHGHTYNEQFF
TRBD1	TRBJ2-1	TRBV12-3/TRBV12-4	-	TGTGCCAGCAGTTTTGTTTCGCCCGGGACAGGGGACAATGAGCAGTTCTTC	CASSFVSPGTGDNEQFF
-	TRBJ2-4	TRBV3-1	few	TGTGCCAGCAGCCAACGACACCAAGGAGCCAAAAACATTCAGTACTTC	CASSQRHQGAKNIQYF
-	TRBJ1-2	TRBV29-1	-	TGCAGCGTTGTCCCCCTGTACTACAGGAGTCCTGGCTACACCTTC	CSVVPLYYRSPGYTF
TRBD2	TRBJ2-1	TRBV24-1	many	TGTGCCACCGGGGGGACTACATTTGAGCAGTTCTTC	CATGGTTFEQFF
TRBD1	TRBJ2-2	TRBV2	few	TGTGCCAGCAGGCCACAGGGGTCCACCGGGGAGCTGTTTTTT	CASRPQGSTGELFF
TRBD2	TRBJ2-1	TRBV2	many	TGTACCATCTGTTTCGGGCCTGTCGGCGGGAGGATACCCTACAATGAGCAGTTCTTC	CTICFGPVGGRIPYNEQFF
-	TRBJ2-7	TRBV19	few	TGTGCCAGTAGTAGAACAGATACTACCTACGAGCAGTACTTC	CASSRTDTTYEQYF
TRBD1	TRBJ1-1	TRBV9	-	TGTGCCAGCAGCAGCCTTACAGGGGGCGTTACTGAAGCTTTCTTT	CASSSLTGGVTEAFF
-	TRBJ2-3	TRBV20-1	-	TGCAGTGCTAACAGCGGCGGAGGGAGGACACTTGATACGCAGTATTTT	CSANSGGGRTLDTQYF
TRBD1	TRBJ1-5	TRBV12-3/TRBV12-4	many	TGTGCCAGCAGCCCCGACAGGGGTTATAGCAATCAGCCCCAGCATTTT	CASSPDRGYSNQPQHF
-	TRBJ2-3	TRBV18	-	TGTGCCAGCTCACCGGAGTCGAGGCCGACGCAGTATTTT	CASSPESRPTQYF
-	TRBJ1-5	TRBV7-8	few	TGTGCCAGCAGCCCCTCCCGGCAACCTAATCAGCCCCAGCATTTT	CASSPSRQPNQPQHF
-	TRBJ2-5	TRBV20-1	few	TGCAGTGGAATTGAAAGAGGGGGAGAGACCCAGTACTTC	CSGIERGGETQYF
TRBD2	TRBJ2-4	TRBV29-1	many	TGCAGCGTGGCCCCCGGGGGGATGAACATTCAGTACTTC	CSVAPGGMNIQYF